These 29 T cell receptor beta chains originate from one sample sequenced in a study of blood T cell repertoires in COVID-19. Generated by immunoSEQ multiplex PCR, the TCRdb table keeps only in-frame clones and is missing some. The sample shows a few hundred thousand clones, roughly 84% of them seen only once. Sequencing was done on a sample of PBMCs or T cells enriched from blood (not recorded which). Receptors were obtained from a man in his fifties or sixties who had recovered from COVID-19.

The chain links TRBV4-1 to TRBJ1-3; possible D gene TRBD1, 5 bases. CDR3 length: 17 amino acids. The germline V gene has CDR1 MGHRA and CDR2 YSYEKL. Trimming stripped 2 bases from V and 0 bases from J, with 14 bases between. CDR3 DNA: TGCGCCAGCAGCCAAATCGACAGTCCCATCTCTGGAAACACCATATATTTT. It is translated as CASSQIDSPISGNTIYF.

This CDR3 reads CASSQALDRGVTDTQYF. The CDR3 DNA follows: TGCGCCAGCAGCCAAGCTCTGGACAGGGGGGTCACAGATACGCAGTATTTT. This rearrangement joins TRBV4-1 to TRBJ2-3; TRBD1 aligns across 10 bases. V shed 1 base and J 2 bases; nucleotides not matched to a gene: 6. Germline V gene data show CDR1 as MGHRA and CDR2 as YSYEKL. CDR3 length: 17 residues.

V and J are TRBV19 and TRBJ1-2; a possible D gene is TRBD1 (5 bases). Between the trimmed V and J ends, which lost 6 bases and 8 bases, there was a span of 19 bases. Germline CDR1 is LNHDA and CDR2 is SQIVND (reference sequence). The CDR3 spans 14 residues. CDR3 residues: CASSDDKNRSGYTF. In DNA form, the CDR3 reads TGTGCCAGTAGCGATGATAAAAACAGGAGCGGCTACACCTTC.

The J gene is TRBJ1-5, the V gene TRBV5-1, with D possibly matching TRBD1 (6 bases). V was clipped by 0 bases and J by 7 bases, with 8 bases between them. The CDR3 length is 13 residues. Germline-derived CDR1 and CDR2 are SGHRS and YFSETQ. The CDR3 region is CASSLEGTQPQHF. The CDR3 DNA is TGCGCCAGCAGCTTGGAGGGGACACAGCCCCAGCATTTT.

This clone was counted a few times. CDR3 protein: CASSVEVLGGLTRNTIYF. The CDR3 DNA reads TGTGCCAGCAGCGTAGAGGTTCTTGGGGGCCTCACACGAAACACCATATATTTT. The rearrangement joins TRBV9 to TRBJ1-3; D may be TRBD1 (6 bases). V was cut by 0 bases and J by 5 bases, with 21 bases left in between. The CDR3 covers 18 residues. Germline lookup yields CDR1 SGDLS and CDR2 YYNGEE. Full variable domain (rest looked up from reference TRBV9 and TRBJ1-3): DSGVTQTPKHLITATGQRVTLRCSPRSGDLSVYWYQQSLDQGLQFLIQYYNGEERAKGNILERFSAQQFPDLHSELNLSSLELGDSALYFCASSVEVLGGLTRNTIYFGEGSWLTVV.

This chain links TRBV7-3 with TRBJ2-2; 9 bases align to TRBD2. CDR1 SGHTA and CDR2 FQGTGA come from the germline V gene. CDR3 size: 16 residues. J lost 0 bases, V lost 5 bases, and 4 bases had no gene match. CDR3 sequence reads: CASSRRLAANTGELFF. DNA of the CDR3: TGTGCCAGCAGCAGGAGACTAGCGGCGAACACCGGGGAGCTGTTTTTT.

There are many counts of this clone. The V and J genes are TRBV13 and TRBJ2-7; D is unclear. The CDR3 extends over 14 amino acids. V gave up 5 bases and J gave up 2 bases, with 13 bases separating them. Germline values: CDR1 PRHDT, CDR2 FYEKMQ (reference sequence). CDR3 sequence (DNA): TGTGCCAGCAGCCCCCTCCGAGAGGCCTACGAGCAGTACTTC. Translated: CASSPLREAYEQYF.

The rearrangement joins TRBV7-2 to TRBJ1-4, with TRBD1 matching over 10 bases. The CDR3 has 15 amino acids. The ends lost 8 bases at V and 7 bases at J; junction bases unmatched: 10. Germline lookup yields CDR1 SGHTA and CDR2 FQGNSA. The CDR3 nucleotides are TGTGCCAGCCGGGACAGGGGACTGTTAGGTGAAAAACTGTTTTTT. The encoded protein is CASRDRGLLGEKLFF.

The chain links TRBV5-1 to TRBJ1-2; no firm D call. Germline V lookup: CDR1 SGHRS, CDR2 YFSETQ. This CDR3 contains 13 residues. V was shortened by 0 bases and J by 2 bases, with 5 bases between the two germline ends. The CDR3 bases are TGCGCCAGCAGCTTGGAGCGAAACTATGGCTACACCTTC. It codes for CASSLERNYGYTF. The whole variable domain, remainder taken from reference TRBV5-1 and TRBJ1-2, is KAGVTQTPRYLIKTRGQQVTLSCSPISGHRSVSWYQQTPGQGLQFLFEYFSETQRNKGNFPGRFSGRQFSNSRSEMNVSTLELGDSALYLCASSLERNYGYTFGSGTRLTVV.

This clone was observed a single time. The chain has TRBV5-6 and TRBJ1-1; 7 bases line up with TRBD1. The CDR3 runs to 14 residues. Trimming at V came to 2 bases and at J to 5 bases, leaving 6 bases not matched to a gene. Germline V gene data show CDR1 as SGHDT and CDR2 as YYEEEE. CDR3 region: CASSLQGFGTEAFF. CDR3 nucleotide sequence: TGTGCCAGCAGCTTACAGGGGTTTGGAACTGAAGCTTTCTTT.

This chain joins TRBV4-3 and TRBJ2-2; 8 nucleotides match TRBD1. Germline V gene data show CDR1 as LGHNA and CDR2 as YSLEER. The junction had 5 bases not matched to a gene; V was cut back by 4 bases and J by 1 base. The length of the CDR3 is 16 residues. This chain's CDR3 is CASSPRGRGNTGELFF. As DNA, the CDR3 is TGCGCCAGCAGCCCCAGGGGGCGCGGGAACACCGGGGAGCTGTTTTTT.

This chain joins TRBV21-1 and TRBJ1-3. TRBV21-1 is a pseudogene locus. This CDR3 is built from 15 residues. CDR3 protein: CASSKDRDSGNTIYF. DNA for the CDR3: TGTGCCAGCAGCAAAGATAGAGACTCTGGAAACACCATATATTTT.

This chain joins TRBV5-5 and TRBJ1-1, with D unresolved. The CDR3 has 14 amino acids. Trimming took off 4 bases at V and 0 bases at J, with 10 bases between the two ends. Looked up from germline, CDR1 is SGHKS and CDR2 is YYEKEE (reference sequence). The CDR3, as DNA: TGTGCCAGCAGCCCAGGATGGATGAACACTGAAGCTTTCTTT. Protein product: CASSPGWMNTEAFF.

V gene TRBV27 combines with J gene TRBJ1-5; 8 nucleotides line up with TRBD1. CDR3 length: 17 residues. The V and J ends lost 0 bases and 6 bases, in that order; junction bases with no gene match: 10. In germline, CDR1 is MNHEY, CDR2 SMNVEV (reference sequence). In nucleotides, the CDR3 is TGTGCCAGCAGTTTATCCCGGGACAGGTTTCCTGGTCAGCCCCAGCATTTT. Its protein is CASSLSRDRFPGQPQHF.

As for this clone: The sample carries other DNA sequences with the same CDR3. The V gene is TRBV5-1, the J gene TRBJ2-7; the D is unclear. V was trimmed by 1 base and J by 5 bases, leaving 4 bases between them. CDR1 is SGHRS, CDR2 YFSETQ, per germline. This CDR3 comprises 11 residues. The CDR3: CASSLRDEQYF. CDR3 coding DNA: TGCGCCAGCAGCTTGCGCGACGAGCAGTACTTC.

V and J are TRBV7-2 and TRBJ1-6, with D maybe TRBD1 (6 bases). V was cut by 0 bases and J by 8 bases, with 14 bases left in between. Germline-derived CDR1 and CDR2 are SGHTA and FQGNSA. The CDR3 extends over 16 amino acids. Written as DNA, the CDR3 is TGTGCCAGCAGCTTAGCGTATCAGGGGTGGGATTCACCCCTCCACTTT. Its translation is CASSLAYQGWDSPLHF.

The rearrangement uses TRBV19 and TRBJ2-7; 13 bases align to TRBD2. The V and J ends lost 4 bases and 4 bases, in that order; junction bases with no gene match: 13. Germline lookup yields CDR1 LNHDA and CDR2 SQIVND (reference sequence). This CDR3 region has 18 residues. The CDR3 protein is CASSTRTSGSGGGYEQYF. In nucleotides, the CDR3 is TGTGCCAGTAGTACCCGGACTAGCGGGAGCGGCGGCGGGTACGAGCAGTACTTC.

This clone has only one observation. The V gene is TRBV19, the J gene TRBJ2-7; 13 bases align to TRBD2. The germline CDR1 and CDR2 sequences are LNHDA and SQIVND (reference sequence). This CDR3 is built from 15 residues. Trimming cost V 3 bases and J 5 bases; bases outside gene matches: 4. The CDR3 sequence is CASSIGLAGAHEQYF. The CDR3 DNA sequence: TGTGCCAGTAGTATTGGACTAGCGGGAGCCCACGAGCAGTACTTC.

V and J are TRBV3-1 (or the pseudogene TRBV3-2) and TRBJ2-3, with no clear D. The V end lost 3 bases, the J end lost 6 bases, and 7 bases lay between the germline ends. Germline values: CDR1 LGHDT, CDR2 YNNKEL (reference sequence). The CDR3 contains 12 residues. CDR3 nucleotide sequence: TGTGCCAGCAGCCATTCCTCGGATACGCAGTATTTT. It is translated as CASSHSSDTQYF.

The rearrangement links TRBV25-1 to TRBJ1-6, with D possibly TRBD1 on 6 matching bases. This CDR3 is built from 15 residues. The V gene lost 3 bases and the J gene lost 7 bases, with 13 bases spanning the gap. Germline CDR1 reads MGHDK; CDR2 reads SYGVNS. The CDR3 coding sequence is TGTGCCAGCAGTGATAACAGGGCCCTAAATTCACCCCTCCACTTT. Translating it yields CASSDNRALNSPLHF.

This rearrangement joins TRBV27 to TRBJ2-6, with D perhaps matching TRBD1 (6 bases). Germline CDR1 MNHEY, CDR2 SMNVEV (reference sequence). This CDR3 region has 13 residues. V lost 7 bases and J 2 bases, leaving 6 bases between the germline ends. CDR3 region: CASKGAGANVLTF. The CDR3 DNA follows: TGTGCCAGCAAGGGGGCTGGGGCCAACGTCCTGACTTTC.

The chain is built from TRBV6-2 or TRBV6-3 and TRBJ2-5; tentative D call: TRBD2 (6 bases). This CDR3 is 14 amino acids long. The germline V gene encodes CDR1 MNHEY and CDR2 SVGEGT. The V end lost 4 bases, the J end lost 10 bases, and 19 bases lay between the germline ends. CDR3 residues: CASSSPGLQLIQYF. The CDR3 DNA reads TGTGCCAGCAGTTCACCGGGACTCCAATTGATCCAGTACTTC.

CDR3 protein: CASSSGGAGNSPLHF. CDR3 sequence (DNA): TGCGCCAGCAGCTCAGGGGGCGCGGGTAATTCACCCCTCCACTTT. The rearrangement links TRBV5-1 to TRBJ1-6; the match to TRBD1 covers 8 bases. V lost 3 bases and J lost 6; bases outside the gene matches: 5. Germline lookup yields CDR1 SGHRS and CDR2 YFSETQ. The CDR3 has 15 amino acids.

The CDR3 region is CASSSPTSGRSGSYNEQFF. The CDR3 nucleotides are TGTGCCAGCAGCTCCCCGACTAGCGGGAGGTCTGGCTCCTACAATGAGCAGTTCTTC. The chain employs TRBV13 and TRBJ2-1; 13 bases agree with TRBD2. The CDR3 covers 19 residues. Germline V gene data show CDR1 as PRHDT and CDR2 as FYEKMQ (reference sequence). V lost 4 bases and J lost 0; bases outside the gene matches: 9.

The chain couples TRBV5-6 to TRBJ2-7; possible D gene TRBD2, 5 bases. The germline CDR1 and CDR2 sequences are SGHDT and YYEEEE. The CDR3 is 14 amino acids. V lost 1 base to trimming and J lost 0 bases, with 8 bases between them. The CDR3 DNA is TGTGCCAGCAGCTTGAAGCGGTACTCCTACGAGCAGTACTTC. Protein sequence: CASSLKRYSYEQYF.

The rearrangement links TRBV10-3 to TRBJ2-1; 7 bases are a match to TRBD2. CDR1 and CDR2 (germline): ENHRY, SYGVKD. This CDR3 contains 16 residues. V lost 6 bases and J lost 0; bases outside the gene matches: 8. CDR3 sequence: CAIRNAAGSSYNEQFF. The DNA of the CDR3 is TGTGCCATCAGAAATGCAGCGGGAAGCTCCTACAATGAGCAGTTCTTC.

The chain links TRBV7-2 to TRBJ2-3; D gene ambiguous. Trimming took off 5 bases at V and 1 base at J, with 13 bases between the two ends. The CDR3 runs to 15 residues. The germline V gene encodes CDR1 SGHTA and CDR2 FQGNSA. Written as DNA, the CDR3 is TGTGCCAGCAGCCTACGCATCGCGGGCACAGATACGCAGTATTTT. It translates to CASSLRIAGTDTQYF.

The chain combines TRBV4-3 with TRBJ2-7; D gene ambiguous. Trimming left V 0 bases short and J 2 bases short, with 11 bases between. This CDR3 region has 15 residues. Looked up from germline, CDR1 is LGHNA and CDR2 is YSLEER. CDR3 residues: CASSQDSKYTYEQYF. The CDR3 nucleotides read TGCGCCAGCAGCCAAGATTCGAAATACACCTACGAGCAGTACTTC.

The V and J genes are TRBV11-2 and TRBJ1-1; TRBD1 is a possible D gene (5 bases). Between the trimmed V and J ends, which lost 5 bases and 0 bases, there was a span of 7 bases. This CDR3 is 13 amino acids long. CDR1 and CDR2 (germline): SGHAT, FQNNGV. CDR3 DNA: TGTGCCAGCAGCCCAGGGATGAACACTGAAGCTTTCTTT. It yields the protein CASSPGMNTEAFF.